The 4 T cell receptor beta chains presented below share a single source sample, sequenced in a study of memory CD4+ T cells and cytomegalovirus serostatus. TCRdb's copy holds only in-frame clones and misses some; the assay was immunoSEQ multiplex PCR. The table has 55,000 to 60,000 clones, approximately 78% seen once. Single viable CD3+CD4+CD8-CD45RO+ cells were sorted as the memory CD4+ T cells. Sequences were obtained from memory CD4+ T cells from blood. These receptor sequences come from an adult in good health and CMV-seronegative.

The gene calls are TRBV19 and TRBJ2-1; the D gene is possibly TRBD2 (6 bases). The CDR3 length is 16 residues. Germline CDR1 and CDR2: LNHDA and SQIVND (reference sequence). V lost 3 bases and J lost 4, with 16 bases in between. The CDR3 DNA is TGTGCCAGTAGTATGGGTAGCGGCCGACCGTACAATGAGCAGTTCTTC. This translates into CASSMGSGRPYNEQFF.

The chain carries TRBV5-1 and TRBJ2-1; 13 bases line up with TRBD2. The germline CDR1 and CDR2 sequences are SGHRS and YFSETQ. The ends lost 4 bases at V and 7 bases at J; junction bases unmatched: 5. The CDR3 is made up of 15 amino acids. The chain's CDR3 is CASSPTSGRNNEQFF. In DNA, the CDR3 is TGCGCCAGCAGCCCGACTAGCGGGAGGAATAATGAGCAGTTCTTC.

In this sample, this clone turned up once. This rearrangement joins TRBV9 to TRBJ2-3; possibly TRBD2 for D (5 bases). The CDR3 length is 17 residues. The germline V and J ends were trimmed by 4 bases and 0 bases, with 18 bases remaining between them. Per the germline V gene, CDR1 is SGDLS and CDR2 is YYNGEE. CDR3 loop: CASSIRGSGLSTDTQYF. The CDR3 coding sequence is TGTGCCAGCAGCATTCGAGGCAGCGGACTTAGCACAGATACGCAGTATTTT.

V is TRBV20-1 and J is TRBJ1-2; D not certain. Looked up from germline, CDR1 is DFQATT and CDR2 is SNEGSKA (reference sequence). This CDR3 region has 10 residues. Trimming cost V 7 bases and J 9 bases, with 12 bases left between them. CDR3 sequence reads: CSVVRRSYTF. Written as DNA, the CDR3 is TGCAGTGTTGTGAGGAGGAGCTACACCTTC.